This T cell receptor (beta chain) was sequenced for a study of blood T cell repertoires in COVID-19. For the study at large: COVID-19 samples, acute and convalescent, were from the United States, Italy and Spain. PBMCs, B-cell-depleted T cells, or T cells provided the cDNA or gDNA that made up the material.

Repertoires were generated with immunoSEQ multiplex PCR, while TCRdb's copy carries only in-frame clones and drops some. The sample contains nearly 45,000 clones, around nine tenths of which appear only once. Seattle's enrolled individuals joined amid active infection and were then monitored longitudinally. Per the germline V gene, CDR1 is SGHKS and CDR2 is YYEKEE (reference sequence). This CDR3 spans 15 amino acids. The V and J ends lost 0 bases and 3 bases, in that order; junction bases with no gene match: 2. This clone was seen a single time. Sequencing input: peripheral blood. This chain links TRBV5-5 with TRBJ1-5, with 8 bases matching TRBD1. This TCR derives from a man aged 35 to 55 with COVID-19, enrolled during active disease. The DNA for the CDR3 is TGTGCCAGCAGCTTGGGACAGGGGTCCAATCAGCCCCAGCATTTT. This sequence encodes CASSLGQGSNQPQHF.